A single sample gave rise to the 28 T cell receptor beta chains below, sequenced in a study of control samples from healthy donors and cancer patients. The method was immunoSEQ multiplex PCR; TCRdb's version includes in-frame clones alone and lacks a portion of them. The sample consists of approximately 160,000 clones, approximately 92% of them appearing once. Sequenced sample: blood. The receptors shown here come from a woman aged 60-75 years in good health.

The table lists this clone with a few counts. The chain employs TRBV6-6 and TRBJ2-1, with 7 bases lining up with TRBD2. Germline CDR1 MNHNY, CDR2 SVGAGI (reference sequence). The CDR3 has 15 residues. Germline trimming cut 4 bases from V and 0 bases from J; bases unmatched to any gene: 3. For the CDR3, the DNA is TGTGCCAGCAGTTTAGCGGGCGACTCCTACAATGAGCAGTTCTTC. Translated: CASSLAGDSYNEQFF.

The chain combines TRBV12-3 or TRBV12-4 with TRBJ1-5, with unresolved D. V was pared by 5 bases and J by 7 bases, with 9 bases between. The CDR3 spans 12 residues. CDR3 DNA: TGTGCCAGCAGTGGGGAAAGGCAGCCCCAGCATTTT. Translation: CASSGERQPQHF.

V is TRBV5-6 and J is TRBJ1-6, with D possibly TRBD1 on 5 matching bases. V shed 0 bases and J shed 7 bases, with 11 bases lying between them. In germline, CDR1 is SGHDT, CDR2 YYEEEE. The CDR3 extends over 15 amino acids. The CDR3 reads CASSLARQGNSPLHF. The CDR3 region has the DNA TGTGCCAGCAGCTTGGCCCGTCAGGGAAATTCACCCCTCCACTTT.

In this sample, this clone turned up once. The chain joins TRBV6-5 to TRBJ1-6; perhaps TRBD1 as D (5 bases). Between the trimmed V and J ends, which lost 2 bases and 7 bases, there was a span of 15 bases. Per the germline V gene, CDR1 is MNHEY and CDR2 is SVGAGI. The CDR3 totals 16 residues. CDR3 coding DNA: TGTGCCAGCAGTTACACATTAGGGGAGGTGAATTCACCCCTCCACTTT. Translating it yields CASSYTLGEVNSPLHF.

In this sample, this clone turned up once. Other DNA variants within this sample encode the same CDR3. This chain uses TRBV10-1 with TRBJ1-3; D not certain. The CDR3 covers 17 residues. V gave up 5 bases and J gave up 7 bases, with 24 bases separating them. Germline V gene sequence: CDR1 WNHNN, CDR2 SYGVQD (reference sequence). The CDR3, as DNA: TGCGCCAGCAGTAGGAGGAACGCCGAGGATCCGGGGAACACCATATATTTT. Translating it yields CASSRRNAEDPGNTIYF.

This rearrangement joins TRBV27 to TRBJ2-7; the D gene is possibly TRBD2 (5 bases). The CDR3 length is 14 residues. With 6 bases removed from V and 4 bases from J, the gap between germline ends came to 16 bases. CDR1 is MNHEY and CDR2 is SMNVEV in the germline V gene (reference sequence). This CDR3 reads CASSAVTGIYEQYF. CDR3 DNA: TGTGCCAGCAGCGCGGTGACGGGGATTTACGAGCAGTACTTC.

The CDR3 here is CASSLAGASYEQYF. In DNA, the CDR3 is TGTGCCAGCAGCCTGGCGGGGGCTTCCTACGAGCAGTACTTC. V is TRBV5-6 and J is TRBJ2-7; perhaps TRBD2 as D (7 bases). The CDR3 runs to 14 residues. V was clipped by 4 bases and J by 1 base, with 12 bases between them. CDR1 SGHDT and CDR2 YYEEEE come from the germline V gene.

The V call is TRBV30, the J call TRBJ2-7, with D perhaps matching TRBD1 (5 bases). Germline CDR1 reads GTSNPN; CDR2 reads SVGIG (reference sequence). The CDR3 runs 12 residues. With 2 bases removed from V and 5 bases from J, the gap between germline ends came to 10 bases. The chain's CDR3 is CAWSRQGDEQYF. In DNA form, the CDR3 reads TGTGCCTGGAGTCGGCAGGGTGACGAGCAGTACTTC.

V is TRBV4-3 and J is TRBJ1-3; D remains unclear. V was trimmed by 0 bases and J by 0 bases, leaving 6 bases between them. In germline, CDR1 is LGHNA, CDR2 YSLEER. CDR3 size: 15 residues. CDR3 nucleotides: TGCGCCAGCAGCCAAGACATGAACTCTGGAAACACCATATATTTT. Translated, it gives CASSQDMNSGNTIYF.

V gene TRBV5-1 combines with J gene TRBJ2-6; maybe TRBD1 (6 bases). The V gene's germline CDR1 is SGHRS and CDR2 YFSETQ. CDR3 size: 16 residues. Trimming pared 0 bases from V and 4 bases from J, leaving 11 bases between. This chain's CDR3 is CASSLGPGTGANVLTF. Here the CDR3 DNA reads TGCGCCAGCAGCTTGGGCCCAGGGACAGGGGCCAACGTCCTGACTTTC.

The genes are TRBV5-1 and TRBJ2-7; the match to TRBD2 covers 8 bases. This CDR3 is 14 amino acids long. The germline CDR1 and CDR2 sequences are SGHRS and YFSETQ. V was clipped by 0 bases and J by 4 bases; unmatched bases: 3. CDR3 sequence: CASSLGGGKYEQYF. For the CDR3, the DNA is TGCGCCAGCAGCTTGGGCGGGGGGAAATACGAGCAGTACTTC. Together with reference TRBV5-1 and TRBJ2-7, the CDR3 gives the full variable domain: KAGVTQTPRYLIKTRGQQVTLSCSPISGHRSVSWYQQTPGQGLQFLFEYFSETQRNKGNFPGRFSGRQFSNSRSEMNVSTLELGDSALYLCASSLGGGKYEQYFGPGTRLTVT.

This rearrangement joins TRBV6-5 to TRBJ2-2; unclear D gene. Trimming cost V 6 bases and J 8 bases, with 13 bases left between them. Germline V lookup: CDR1 MNHEY, CDR2 SVGAGI. CDR3 length: 13 residues. The CDR3 coding sequence is TGTGCCAGCAGGGGGAATATCGCTGGGGAGCTGTTTTTT. This sequence encodes CASRGNIAGELFF.

This chain links TRBV6-5 with TRBJ1-4; possibly TRBD1 for D (5 bases). The CDR3 totals 12 residues. From germline, CDR1 is MNHEY and CDR2 SVGAGI. The germline V and J ends were trimmed by 5 bases and 5 bases, with 6 bases remaining between them. The CDR3 DNA follows: TGTGCCAGCAGTCGACAGAATGAAAAACTGTTTTTT. Its protein product is CASSRQNEKLFF.

The chain employs TRBV7-9 and TRBJ1-5, with 8 bases aligning to TRBD1. The CDR3 has 18 amino acids. Germline V gene lookup returns CDR1 SEHNR and CDR2 FQNEAQ (reference sequence). The trim removed 4 bases at V and 8 bases at J, leaving 19 bases unmatched. The CDR3: CASSSTDINQGATEPQHF. CDR3 DNA sequence: TGTGCCAGCAGCTCTACTGATATTAATCAGGGGGCTACGGAGCCCCAGCATTTT.

The chain joins TRBV18 to TRBJ2-5, with TRBD2 identical over 12 bases. In germline, CDR1 is KGHSH, CDR2 LQKENI. V gave up 8 bases and J gave up 5 bases; unmatched junction bases: 12. The CDR3 sequence is 16 residues long. CDR3 nucleotide sequence: TGTGCCAGCGAAAATGGACTAGCGGGGATCTATGAGACCCAGTACTTC. It encodes CASENGLAGIYETQYF.

The rearrangement links TRBV6-6 to TRBJ1-2; 7 nucleotides align to TRBD1. CDR3 length equals 16 residues. Germline V gene sequence: CDR1 MNHNY, CDR2 SVGAGI (reference sequence). V trimming: 6 bases; J trimming: 3 bases; junction bases outside the gene matches: 13. This CDR3 reads CASSTNNRGVDYGYTF. The CDR3 bases are TGTGCCAGCAGCACGAATAACAGGGGAGTAGACTATGGCTACACCTTC.

V gene TRBV19 combines with J gene TRBJ1-1; 9 bases are shared with TRBD1. With V trimmed by 7 bases and J by 4 bases, 13 bases remained unmatched. Per the germline V gene, CDR1 is LNHDA and CDR2 is SQIVND (reference sequence). The CDR3 spans 16 residues. CDR3: CASTTPRTGVVTEAFF. In DNA form, the CDR3 reads TGTGCCAGTACCACGCCTAGGACAGGGGTGGTCACTGAAGCTTTCTTT.

The CDR3 DNA sequence: TGCAGCGTTGACGTCAGGCGGCCAACAGGGGACTATGGCTACACCTTC. Protein: CSVDVRRPTGDYGYTF. The chain carries TRBV29-1 and TRBJ1-2; TRBD1 matches at 7 bases. The CDR3 totals 16 residues. The ends lost 3 bases at V and 3 bases at J; junction bases unmatched: 13. Germline values: CDR1 SQVTM, CDR2 ANQGSEA.

The rearrangement uses TRBV4-1 and TRBJ2-3; D gene uncertain. The germline CDR1 and CDR2 sequences are MGHRA and YSYEKL. The CDR3 runs to 15 residues. Trimming removed 4 bases from V and 0 bases from J, with 11 bases in between. Here the CDR3 reads CASSPGSRSTDTQYF. For the CDR3, the DNA is TGCGCCAGCAGCCCCGGGTCTAGAAGCACAGATACGCAGTATTTT.

The chain employs TRBV20-1 and TRBJ2-1; TRBD1 might be the D (6 bases). Germline V CDR1 and CDR2: DFQATT, SNEGSKA (reference sequence). This CDR3 has 11 amino acids. V lost 6 bases and J 5 bases, leaving 8 bases between the germline ends. The CDR3 coding sequence is TGCAGTGCAACAGGGAACAATGAGCAGTTCTTC. This sequence encodes CSATGNNEQFF.

V gene TRBV30 combines with J gene TRBJ1-5; D gene uncertain. The CDR3 runs to 14 residues. The ends were cut back, 0 bases at V and 0 bases at J, with 6 bases in the middle. Germline CDR1 reads GTSNPN; CDR2 reads SVGIG (reference sequence). CDR3 residues: CAWSVPHSNQPQHF. As DNA, the CDR3 is TGTGCCTGGAGTGTTCCGCATAGCAATCAGCCCCAGCATTTT.

V usage is TRBV15 and J usage is TRBJ1-1; 7 bases are a match to TRBD1. After removal of 1 base from V and 2 bases from J, the junction contained 1 base not matched to a gene. The CDR3 is 14 residues long. The germline V gene has CDR1 LNHNV and CDR2 YYDKDF (reference sequence). The CDR3 sequence is CATSRGQGNTEAFF. In DNA, the CDR3 is TGTGCCACCAGCAGAGGACAGGGCAACACTGAAGCTTTCTTT.

The V and J genes are TRBV10-3 and TRBJ1-6, with a weak D call TRBD1 (5 bases). The germline V and J ends were trimmed by 4 bases and 10 bases, with 14 bases remaining between them. CDR3 length equals 14 residues. In germline, CDR1 is ENHRY, CDR2 SYGVKD. CDR3 sequence: CAISVGREESPLHF. The CDR3 DNA sequence: TGTGCCATCAGTGTAGGCAGGGAGGAATCACCCCTCCACTTT.

The chain couples TRBV3-1 (or the pseudogene TRBV3-2) to TRBJ2-5, with 9 bases aligning to TRBD1. This CDR3 has 15 amino acids. V gave up 2 bases and J gave up 5 bases; unmatched junction bases: 6. Germline V gene sequence: CDR1 LGHDT, CDR2 YNNKEL (reference sequence). The CDR3 region has the DNA TGTGCCAGCAGCCAAAAGACAGGGGGGGCGGAGACCCAGTACTTC. Protein product: CASSQKTGGAETQYF.

The chain uses TRBV12-5 and TRBJ1-3; D not certain. Trimming took 4 bases from V and 11 from J, leaving 6 bases between them. The CDR3 extends over 10 amino acids. Germline-derived CDR1 and CDR2 are LGHNT and FRNRAP. CDR3 nucleotides: TGTGCTAGTGGTTCCACCTCCATATATTTT. Its translation is CASGSTSIYF.

The V call is TRBV6-6, the J call TRBJ1-4; D unclear. The CDR3 contains 12 residues. Germline V gene lookup returns CDR1 MNHNY and CDR2 SVGAGI (reference sequence). Trimming took off 2 bases at V and 5 bases at J, with 3 bases between the two ends. In DNA, the CDR3 is TGTGCCAGCAGTTACCAGAATGAAAAACTGTTTTTT. Protein product: CASSYQNEKLFF.

This chain links TRBV7-8 with TRBJ2-2; possibly TRBD1 for D (6 bases). Trimming pared 3 bases from V and 3 bases from J, leaving 20 bases between. CDR3 length: 18 residues. The germline gives CDR1 SGHVS, CDR2 FQNEAQ. CDR3 nucleotide sequence: TGTGCCAGCAGCTTGGTATCGTGGGGGCCCTTGGACACCGGGGAGCTGTTTTTT. As protein: CASSLVSWGPLDTGELFF.

The chain joins TRBV6-1 to TRBJ1-5, with TRBD1 identical over 11 bases. The CDR3 consists of 20 residues. Germline V lookup: CDR1 MNHNS, CDR2 SASEGT. V lost 3 bases to trimming and J lost 1 base; unmatched junction nucleotides: 14. The CDR3 spells CASSEAPGTGGSLSNQPQHF. Written as DNA, the CDR3 is TGTGCCAGCAGTGAGGCCCCCGGGACAGGGGGATCCTTAAGCAATCAGCCCCAGCATTTT.